A single sample gave rise to the 13 T cell receptor beta chains below, sequenced in a study of response to subunit inactivated influenza vaccine. TCRdb independently ran MiXCR on the RT-PCR reads; one entry per CDR3 protein. The sample yields about 540,000 distinct CDR3 sequences, approximately 22% seen once. Another study also made use of these data, one on T cells expressing NK-cell markers. That work adds: In generating TCR beta cDNA, 5'RACE template switching with UMIs was used.

The specimen was CD4+ T cells sorted from PBMCs, collected 11 to 12 days after vaccination. These receptors originate from a man in his forties or fifties who received an inactivated influenza vaccine.

Only a few counts were recorded for this clonotype. The chain uses TRBV4-3 and TRBJ2-1, with 14 bases that match TRBD2. V was clipped by 3 bases and J by 6 bases; unmatched bases: 7. The CDR3 is 17 amino acids. Germline V gives CDR1 LGHNA, CDR2 YSLEER. The DNA of the CDR3 is TGCGCCAGCAGCCAGGTACCGGGACTAGCGGGAGTCAATGAGCAGTTCTTC. Translating gives CASSQVPGLAGVNEQFF.

At least ten counts were recorded for this clonotype. V is TRBV12-3 or TRBV12-4 and J is TRBJ1-1; possible D gene TRBD1, 5 bases. Between the trimmed V and J ends, which lost 6 bases and 1 base, there was a span of 12 bases. The CDR3 totals 14 residues. CDR3 coding DNA: TGTGCCAGCAGACCAGGGTTGGGGAACACTGAAGCTTTCTTT. As protein: CASRPGLGNTEAFF.

The chain combines TRBV2 with TRBJ2-3; tentatively, D is TRBD1 (7 bases). The V gene lost 5 bases and the J gene lost 0 bases, with 15 bases spanning the gap. The V gene's germline CDR1 is SNHLY and CDR2 FYNNEI. The CDR3 runs to 16 residues. For the CDR3, the DNA is TGTGCCAGCAGTCAACAGGGGACTCTTAGCACAGATACGCAGTATTTT. It encodes CASSQQGTLSTDTQYF.

The chain has TRBV11-2 and TRBJ2-3, with 7 positions matching TRBD1. The germline V gene encodes CDR1 SGHAT and CDR2 FQNNGV. V trimming: 3 bases; J trimming: 2 bases; junction bases outside the gene matches: 5. The CDR3 consists of 15 residues. The DNA of the CDR3 is TGTGCCAGCAGCTTCCGACAGGGCCTCACAGATACGCAGTATTTT. It encodes CASSFRQGLTDTQYF.

The rearrangement uses TRBV18 and TRBJ2-2; perhaps TRBD1 as D (5 bases). Germline CDR1 KGHSH, CDR2 LQKENI. This CDR3 comprises 15 residues. V dropped 5 bases and J dropped 5 bases, with 15 bases sitting between them. The chain's CDR3 is CASSVGTGDTGELFF. CDR3 DNA sequence: TGTGCCAGCTCAGTAGGCACAGGCGATACCGGGGAGCTGTTTTTT. Combining the CDR3 with reference TRBV18 and TRBJ2-2 gives the whole variable domain NAGVMQNPRHLVRRRGQEARLRCSPMKGHSHVYWYRQLPEEGLKFMVYLQKENIIDESGMPKERFSAEFPKEGPSILRIQQVVRGDSAAYFCASSVGTGDTGELFFGEGSRLTVL.

This clonotype was seen a few times. The chain uses TRBV20-1 and TRBJ1-1; TRBD1 is a possible D gene (5 bases). The CDR3 length is 14 residues. Germline V gene sequence: CDR1 DFQATT, CDR2 SNEGSKA (reference sequence). Trimming took off 1 base at V and 1 base at J, with 10 bases between the two ends. The CDR3 loop reads CSARVGASNTEAFF. The CDR3 DNA sequence: TGCAGTGCTAGAGTCGGGGCTTCGAACACTGAAGCTTTCTTT.

There are a few counts of this clonotype. The V and J genes are TRBV4-1 and TRBJ1-4; D is unresolved. The V gene's germline CDR1 is MGHRA and CDR2 YSYEKL. The CDR3 contains 13 residues. The V gene lost 4 bases and the J gene lost 8 bases, with 11 bases spanning the gap. The CDR3 coding sequence is TGCGCCAGCAGCCTTGGGCGGGCCGAAAAACTGTTTTTT. Translated: CASSLGRAEKLFF.

This clonotype was seen only a few times. V usage is TRBV5-1 and J usage is TRBJ2-5; the match to TRBD2 covers 8 bases. From germline, CDR1 is SGHRS and CDR2 YFSETQ. Germline trimming cut 0 bases from V and 4 bases from J; bases unmatched to any gene: 5. The CDR3 runs to 15 residues. For the CDR3, the DNA is TGCGCCAGCAGCTTGGGACCAGCGGGAGCAGAGACCCAGTACTTC. It encodes CASSLGPAGAETQYF.

The genes are TRBV12-3 or TRBV12-4 and TRBJ2-4; no firm D call. V was cut by 5 bases and J by 8 bases, with 22 bases left in between. The CDR3 is made up of 16 amino acids. CDR3 nucleotide sequence: TGTGCCAGCAGTCCCCGGCAGGCCGGCGAGATGGACATTCAGTACTTC. Protein product: CASSPRQAGEMDIQYF.

This clonotype was seen at least ten times. The chain is built from TRBV20-1 and TRBJ2-1; D assignment may be TRBD1 or TRBD2 (5 bases each). The CDR3 is 13 amino acids. From germline, CDR1 is DFQATT and CDR2 SNEGSKA (reference sequence). Trimming removed 3 bases from V and 6 bases from J, with 12 bases in between. The CDR3 protein is CSARGPSANEQFF. The CDR3 DNA sequence: TGCAGTGCTAGGGGACCTTCGGCCAATGAGCAGTTCTTC.

This clonotype was detected a few times. The rearrangement uses TRBV18 and TRBJ1-5, with D possibly TRBD1 on 5 matching bases. CDR3 length: 14 amino acids. V lost 2 bases and J lost 3, with 8 bases in between. The V gene's germline CDR1 is KGHSH and CDR2 LQKENI. CDR3 nucleotide sequence: TGTGCCAGCTCACCAGGGGGGAACAATCAGCCCCAGCATTTT. This translates into CASSPGGNNQPQHF.

This clonotype showed up just a few times. V and J are TRBV10-3 and TRBJ2-3; TRBD2 aligns across 7 bases. The germline gives CDR1 ENHRY, CDR2 SYGVKD. This CDR3 is built from 15 residues. J gave up 0 bases and V 0 bases, and 0 bases lay outside the gene matches. The CDR3 protein is CAISESGGSTDTQYF. The CDR3 bases are TGTGCCATCAGTGAGTCGGGAGGGAGCACAGATACGCAGTATTTT.

The CDR3 bases are TGTGCCAGCAGCCAAATGCAGAACACTGAAGCTTTCTTT. Its protein product is CASSQMQNTEAFF. This rearrangement joins TRBV3-1 to TRBJ1-1, with D hard to call. Deletions cut 2 bases from V and 1 base from J, with 5 bases between. Germline V lookup: CDR1 LGHDT, CDR2 YNNKEL (reference sequence). The CDR3 covers 13 residues.